This paragraph covers one T cell receptor (beta chain) sequence. Its binding antigen is unknown. Qualities for individual bases were not recorded, and no much larger clone is one base off. Amplification of TCR beta CDR3 regions was carried out from RNA transcripts. The TCR CDR3 was subjected to a first round of RT-PCR using the HTBI primer set and the Qiagen OneStep RT-PCR kit. The libraries were constructed in a second round of multiplex PCR and then size-selected and purified. The libraries were sequenced on an Illumina HiSeq2000 using paired-end 100 bp reads. Turning to the authors' computational methods: SOAPnuke was used to process the raw data, with reads discarded if the reads contained adapters or uncalled bases, had a mean Phred below 15, or lacked an exact constant-primer or identifier match. High-quality paired reads were merged using COPE v1.2.5, and each unique nucleotide sequence was defined as a clonotype. MiTCR v1.1 was used to align the clonotypes against IMGT TRBV, TRBD and TRBJ reference segments. Analysis was restricted to V-J combinations with a frequency above 0.0001, which covered over 98% of repertoires. The TCS score was defined as F50 (clonal expansion) divided by E x V (chaos), with BLOSUM62-based TCRdist calculated between CDR3 peptides within each V-J. Welch's t-statistics and random forest reduced fewer than 550 V-J features to under 15, which were used in a naive Bayes classifier (R e1071). Thyroid-blood repertoire similarity was quantified with the Morisita-Horn index. TCRdb redid the processing of the public reads, applying fastp at Q25 and MiXCR, and retained in-frame beta chains. Duplicate CDR3 protein sequences are folded into a single record with the most common DNA and genes. For this entry, the V and J calls and clone size follow TCRdb and not the study's own pipeline. The sample has over 500,000 distinct CDR3 sequences on record, roughly 45% of them singletons. The ten largest clones add up to about 45% of the sample.

Exclusion was applied to patients with uncontrolled infections, other autoimmune diseases, pregnancy or lactation. Diagnoses relied on clinical symptoms, serum thyroxine and TRAb, thyroid ultrasound and orbital computed tomography. Trizol reagent was used to extract total RNA, and RNA quality was then checked on an Agilent 2100 Bioanalyzer. The CDR3 starts with the cysteine, ends with the phenylalanine, and has 17 residues. This entry keeps only the CDR3 DNA: 51 bases, framed from base 1. Via the germline V gene, CDR1 is MNHEY and CDR2 SVGAGI. V drops 4 bases and J drops 1 base, leaving 19 bases in between. These data originate in a study of T cells in Graves' hyperthyroidism and ophthalmopathy (dated by TCRdb to about 2019). About the investigation overall: TCR V-J signatures able to tell the groups apart were searched for in a discovery cohort of about a hundred patients, of whom roughly 42 had Graves' ophthalmopathy and 57 had stable Graves' hyperthyroidism. An independent validation cohort of under 20 hyperthyroidism patients and approximately 16 patients who later progressed to ophthalmopathy tested prospective prediction of ophthalmopathy. For training and testing, the approximately 92 patients in the discovery cohort were randomly divided in a 7:3 ratio. In about 6 Graves' hyperthyroidism patients, the study also compared T-cell repertoires from thyroid tissue with T-cell repertoires from blood. Once sampling was done, hyperthyroidism patients were given methimazole at a starting dose of 30 mg daily, whereas ophthalmopathy patients were given high-dose intravenous methylprednisolone. According to the paper, TCR Vbeta CDR3 sequencing was carried out on 135 peripheral blood samples, which came from around 43 ophthalmopathy, under 85 hyperthyroidism and roughly 17 progressor patients.

General study outcomes and caveats: In validation, the model predicted progression to ophthalmopathy with around 71% sensitivity and about 73% specificity, a median of about 6 months before onset. In cross-validation, a model built on a 13 V-J signature told ophthalmopathy apart from stable hyperthyroidism with approximately 91% sensitivity and about 81% specificity, and in testing the same model reached 80%/75%. Blood samples also contained most of the expanded thyroid clonotypes (frequency above 0.001), which suggests that blood repertoires may reflect thyroid immune responses. No statistical method was used to fix the sample size in advance, and group allocation was not hidden from the investigators.

The V gene is TRBV6-5 and the J gene is TRBJ2-5, with no reliable assignment of the D segment. The specimen sequenced was peripheral blood or thyroid tissue (not recorded which). The sequence derives from an adult woman with Graves' disease, either hyperthyroidism or ophthalmopathy (not recorded which). The CDR3 reads as follows: CASSSPVGVFRQETQYF. DNA sequence: TGTGCCAGCAGTTCTCCCGTTGGAGTCTTTCGCCAAGAGACCCAGTACTTC.